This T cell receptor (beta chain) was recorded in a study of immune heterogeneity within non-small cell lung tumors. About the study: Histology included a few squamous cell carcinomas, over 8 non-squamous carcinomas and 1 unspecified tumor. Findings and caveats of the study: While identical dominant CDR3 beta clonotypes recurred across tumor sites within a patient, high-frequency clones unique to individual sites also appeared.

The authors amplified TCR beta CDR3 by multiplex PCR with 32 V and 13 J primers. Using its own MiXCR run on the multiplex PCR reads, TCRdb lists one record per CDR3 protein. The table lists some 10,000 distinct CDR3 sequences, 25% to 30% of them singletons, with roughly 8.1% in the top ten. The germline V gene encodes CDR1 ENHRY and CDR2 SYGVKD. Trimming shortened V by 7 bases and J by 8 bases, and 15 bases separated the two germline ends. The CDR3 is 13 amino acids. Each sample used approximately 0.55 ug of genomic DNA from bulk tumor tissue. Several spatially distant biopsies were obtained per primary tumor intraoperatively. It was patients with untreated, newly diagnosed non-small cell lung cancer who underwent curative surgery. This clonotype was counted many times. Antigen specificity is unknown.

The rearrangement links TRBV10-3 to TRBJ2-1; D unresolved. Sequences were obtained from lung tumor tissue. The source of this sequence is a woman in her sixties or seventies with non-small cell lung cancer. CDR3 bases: TGTGCCATCAAGGGCCCAACGGAGTATGAGCAGTTCTTC. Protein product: CAIKGPTEYEQFF.